The clone carrying this T cell receptor beta chain showed up just a few times. Its antigen remains unknown. This sample was included in a study of blood T cells in healthy people across ages. Whole-study findings and limits: Possibly, changes in expanded clonotypes were confounded because donor CMV status was unknown. There was a strong correlation between TCR beta diversity and naive T cell percentage.

This CDR3 has 12 amino acids. In germline, CDR1 is MGHRA, CDR2 YSYEKL. Each of the donors had approximately 10 milliliters of peripheral blood drawn into EDTA-treated Vacutainer tubes. Per-sample yields of isolated PBMCs were at least 7 million. For the second PCR, which ran for roughly 6 to 11 cycles, a sample-barcoded 5' primer and a J-beta primer mix were used. TCRdb recomputed calls from the 5' RACE reads with MiXCR, one row per CDR3 protein. The table includes some 700,000 distinct CDR3 sequences, about 20% detected once. This clonotype was obtained from a man aged 65 to 79 in good health. Sequenced input: blood. V usage is TRBV4-1 and J usage is TRBJ2-5; D is perhaps TRBD1 (6 bases). The J call is in doubt because the DNA end fits TRBJ2-1 better. CDR3 nucleotide sequence: TGCGCCAGCAGCCAGAACAGGGATGAGCAGTTCTTC. It translates to CASSQNRDEQFF.